The rows below give T cell receptor beta chains drawn from one sample of a study of blood T cell repertoires in COVID-19. Repertoires were generated with immunoSEQ multiplex PCR, while TCRdb's copy carries only in-frame clones and drops some. This table holds some 210,000 clones, 84% found once. The sample was peripheral blood. The receptor set was obtained from a woman between 45 and 65 years old with active or convalescent COVID-19. Both conserved end residues are part of each CDR3. The D gene is left open where the match is weak. Clone size is given for some rows only: seen once, a few or many times, or a class if the clone is expanded.

NA	TRBV18	NA	TRBJ2-5	TGTGCCAGCTCACCTCTGCTATCCGGGTACCAAGAGACCCAGTACTTC	CASSPLLSGYQETQYF
once	TRBV5-1	NA	TRBJ2-3	TGCGCCAGCAGCCTGGGGGAGATGCCCACAGATACGCAGTATTTT	CASSLGEMPTDTQYF
NA	TRBV2	TRBD1	TRBJ1-2	TGTGCCAGCAGAGGACAGGGCTTTGGCTATGGCTACACCTTC	CASRGQGFGYGYTF
NA	TRBV6-1	TRBD1	TRBJ1-5	TGTGCCAGCAGTGACCGGGACAGGGGGCGTAATCAGCCCCAGCATTTT	CASSDRDRGRNQPQHF
NA	TRBV19	NA	TRBJ2-3	TGTGCCAGTAGTGCGGGGTGGGGCACAGATACGCAGTATTTT	CASSAGWGTDTQYF
NA	TRBV14	NA	TRBJ1-1	TGTGCCAGCAGCCAAGCTTGGGGCAGGAACACTGAAGCTTTCTTT	CASSQAWGRNTEAFF
NA	TRBV2	NA	TRBJ1-2	TGTGCCAGCAGTGAACAGGGTCCTAACTATGGCTACACCTTC	CASSEQGPNYGYTF
NA	TRBV11-2	TRBD1	TRBJ1-3	TGTGCCAGCAGCCTCCCCGGGACAGCCTCTGGAAACACCATATATTTT	CASSLPGTASGNTIYF
NA	TRBV18	TRBD1	TRBJ1-4	TGTGCCAGCTCACCACAGGACAGGGCGGGTGAAAAACTGTTTTTT	CASSPQDRAGEKLFF
NA	TRBV3-1/TRBV3-2	TRBD1	TRBJ1-4	TGTGCCAGCAGCCAAGGGTTGTTACCGGGACAGTCGGAAAAACTGTTTTTT	CASSQGLLPGQSEKLFF
NA	TRBV15	TRBD1	TRBJ1-4	TGTGCCACCAACAGGGGCAGCGGGTACGATGAAAAACTGTTTTTT	CATNRGSGYDEKLFF
few	TRBV11-3	TRBD1	TRBJ2-1	TGTGCCAGCAGCTTAGAATTTAGGGACAGGTTCGGGTCGGAGCAGTTCTTC	CASSLEFRDRFGSEQFF
NA	TRBV6-5	NA	TRBJ1-2	TGTGCCAGCAGAGCACAGGGTAACTATGGCTACACCTTC	CASRAQGNYGYTF
NA	TRBV4-1	TRBD1	TRBJ2-6	TGCGCCAGCAGCCCAGGACAGGGGGCCTCTGGGGCCAACGTCCTGACTTTC	CASSPGQGASGANVLTF
NA	TRBV29-1	NA	TRBJ1-2	TGCAGCGTCTCGACAGCTAACTATGGCTACACCTTC	CSVSTANYGYTF
few	TRBV12-5	NA	TRBJ1-1	TGTGCTAGTGGTTTGGGGGGCAGTGAAGCTTTCTTT	CASGLGGSEAFF
NA	TRBV27	NA	TRBJ2-7	TGTGCCAGCAGTCCACGGGCAGGGCCAGGCGAGCAGTACTTC	CASSPRAGPGEQYF
NA	TRBV19	NA	TRBJ2-5	TGTGCCAGTAGGGAGGGACGCCTCCAAGAGACCCAGTACTTC	CASREGRLQETQYF
NA	TRBV4-1	NA	TRBJ1-3	TGCGCCAGCAGCCAAGATATCACGGGGGCTGGAAACACCATATATTTT	CASSQDITGAGNTIYF
NA	TRBV18	TRBD2	TRBJ2-1	TGTGCCAGCTCACCAGTGCGACTAGCGGGAGGATCCTACAATGAGCAGTTCTTC	CASSPVRLAGGSYNEQFF
NA	TRBV7-9	TRBD2	TRBJ2-4	TGTGCCAGCAGCTTATCTAGCGGGAGGGCACTAGACATTCAGTACTTC	CASSLSSGRALDIQYF
once	TRBV15	TRBD2	TRBJ2-1	TGTGCCACCAGCAGGGAAATCCCGGGACTAGCTAGGCTCTCCTACAATGAGCAGTTCTTC	CATSREIPGLARLSYNEQFF
NA	TRBV3-1/TRBV3-2	NA	TRBJ2-1	TGTGCCAGCAGCCAAAGTCAGGGTTCCCTGGGGCAGTTCTTC	CASSQSQGSLGQFF
NA	TRBV6-2/TRBV6-3	TRBD1	TRBJ1-1	TGTGCCAGCAGTTACTCCCGGACAGGGGAGAACACTGAAGCTTTCTTT	CASSYSRTGENTEAFF
NA	TRBV6-5	NA	TRBJ1-1	TGTGCCAGCAGTTCGGCTCAGAGGACTGAAGCTTTCTTT	CASSSAQRTEAFF
NA	TRBV19	NA	TRBJ1-1	TGTGCCAGTAGTGCCCAAAGGGGGACTGAAGCTTTCTTT	CASSAQRGTEAFF
NA	TRBV19	TRBD1	TRBJ1-5	TGTGCCAGTAGTATAGTTACAGGGGGCTCTTTTCAGCCCCAGCATTTT	CASSIVTGGSFQPQHF
NA	TRBV4-2	NA	TRBJ2-1	TGTGCCAGCAGCCAAGATTTTTTGCAGCGAAATGAGCAGTTCTTC	CASSQDFLQRNEQFF
NA	TRBV7-8	NA	TRBJ2-5	TGTGCCAGCAGCTGGCGGGACAGCGGCGAGACCCAGTACTTC	CASSWRDSGETQYF
NA	TRBV24-1	NA	TRBJ1-5	TGTGCCACCAGTGCCCCAGGGGACCAGCCCCAGCATTTT	CATSAPGDQPQHF
once	TRBV6-4	NA	TRBJ2-1	TGTGCCAGCAGACCGGGACACCAAAGTTACAATGAGCAGTTCTTC	CASRPGHQSYNEQFF
NA	TRBV11-2	NA	TRBJ1-2	TGTGCCAGCAGCTACTTCAGGGCGATAAGAAGTGGCTACACCTTC	CASSYFRAIRSGYTF
NA	TRBV29-1	NA	TRBJ2-5	TGCAGCGCCCTACCGGCGGGAGAGACCCAGTACTTC	CSALPAGETQYF
NA	TRBV28	NA	TRBJ1-2	TGTGCCAGCGGACGCCAAGGGGATTATGGCTACACCTTC	CASGRQGDYGYTF
NA	TRBV29-1	NA	TRBJ1-2	TGCAGCGTGGACTTAAGGGGCTACACCTTC	CSVDLRGYTF
NA	TRBV6-5	TRBD1	TRBJ1-2	TGTGCCAGCAGGGGCACTGGGGCAGGGGGCTATGGCTACACCTTC	CASRGTGAGGYGYTF
NA	TRBV29-1	NA	TRBJ2-3	TGCAGCGTTCCGATGGCGGGTGGGTACACAGATACGCAGTATTTT	CSVPMAGGYTDTQYF
NA	TRBV18	NA	TRBJ1-2	TGTGCCAGCTCAGTTGCTCCGACTAATGGCTACACCTTC	CASSVAPTNGYTF
NA	TRBV5-5	NA	TRBJ2-4	TGTGCCAGCAGCTTGGGGCTAGCCAAAAACATTCAGTACTTC	CASSLGLAKNIQYF
NA	TRBV28	NA	TRBJ1-2	TGTGCCAGCAGCGTCGGACAGTACTATGGCTACACCTTC	CASSVGQYYGYTF
NA	TRBV28	NA	TRBJ2-7	TGTGCCAGCAGTTATACAGGGCGCGAGCAGTACTTC	CASSYTGREQYF
few	TRBV3-1/TRBV3-2	NA	TRBJ1-2	TGTGCCAGCAGCCCGCGGGGGGGAAGGCTTAATGGCTACACCTTC	CASSPRGGRLNGYTF
NA	TRBV3-1/TRBV3-2	NA	TRBJ1-6	TGTGCCAGCAGCCAAGAAATACAGGGCCATTCACCCCTCCACTTT	CASSQEIQGHSPLHF
NA	TRBV30	NA	TRBJ1-1	TGTGCCTTCCTCCTGTCGAACACTGAAGCTTTCTTT	CAFLLSNTEAFF
NA	TRBV29-1	TRBD2	TRBJ2-7	TGCAGCGTTGAATGGGCTAGCGGGAGGACCTACGAGCAGTACTTC	CSVEWASGRTYEQYF
NA	TRBV2	NA	TRBJ2-5	TGTGCCAGCATGGGAGGATGGGGGGGGCCCGGAGAGACCCAGTACTTC	CASMGGWGGPGETQYF
NA	TRBV28	TRBD1	TRBJ1-3	TGTGCCAGCAGTGGGGGACAGGGAAACACCATATATTTT	CASSGGQGNTIYF
NA	TRBV28	TRBD2	TRBJ2-7	TGTGCCAGCAGTCCTCTGGGACTAGCGGGAGCCTACGAGCAGTACTTC	CASSPLGLAGAYEQYF
once	TRBV5-6	NA	TRBJ1-2	TGTGCCAGCAGCCGGTCGGGGGGCGGTATGTTTGGCTACACCTTC	CASSRSGGGMFGYTF
NA	TRBV27	TRBD1	TRBJ1-2	TGTGCCAGCAGTCGGGACAGTAACTATGGCTACACCTTC	CASSRDSNYGYTF